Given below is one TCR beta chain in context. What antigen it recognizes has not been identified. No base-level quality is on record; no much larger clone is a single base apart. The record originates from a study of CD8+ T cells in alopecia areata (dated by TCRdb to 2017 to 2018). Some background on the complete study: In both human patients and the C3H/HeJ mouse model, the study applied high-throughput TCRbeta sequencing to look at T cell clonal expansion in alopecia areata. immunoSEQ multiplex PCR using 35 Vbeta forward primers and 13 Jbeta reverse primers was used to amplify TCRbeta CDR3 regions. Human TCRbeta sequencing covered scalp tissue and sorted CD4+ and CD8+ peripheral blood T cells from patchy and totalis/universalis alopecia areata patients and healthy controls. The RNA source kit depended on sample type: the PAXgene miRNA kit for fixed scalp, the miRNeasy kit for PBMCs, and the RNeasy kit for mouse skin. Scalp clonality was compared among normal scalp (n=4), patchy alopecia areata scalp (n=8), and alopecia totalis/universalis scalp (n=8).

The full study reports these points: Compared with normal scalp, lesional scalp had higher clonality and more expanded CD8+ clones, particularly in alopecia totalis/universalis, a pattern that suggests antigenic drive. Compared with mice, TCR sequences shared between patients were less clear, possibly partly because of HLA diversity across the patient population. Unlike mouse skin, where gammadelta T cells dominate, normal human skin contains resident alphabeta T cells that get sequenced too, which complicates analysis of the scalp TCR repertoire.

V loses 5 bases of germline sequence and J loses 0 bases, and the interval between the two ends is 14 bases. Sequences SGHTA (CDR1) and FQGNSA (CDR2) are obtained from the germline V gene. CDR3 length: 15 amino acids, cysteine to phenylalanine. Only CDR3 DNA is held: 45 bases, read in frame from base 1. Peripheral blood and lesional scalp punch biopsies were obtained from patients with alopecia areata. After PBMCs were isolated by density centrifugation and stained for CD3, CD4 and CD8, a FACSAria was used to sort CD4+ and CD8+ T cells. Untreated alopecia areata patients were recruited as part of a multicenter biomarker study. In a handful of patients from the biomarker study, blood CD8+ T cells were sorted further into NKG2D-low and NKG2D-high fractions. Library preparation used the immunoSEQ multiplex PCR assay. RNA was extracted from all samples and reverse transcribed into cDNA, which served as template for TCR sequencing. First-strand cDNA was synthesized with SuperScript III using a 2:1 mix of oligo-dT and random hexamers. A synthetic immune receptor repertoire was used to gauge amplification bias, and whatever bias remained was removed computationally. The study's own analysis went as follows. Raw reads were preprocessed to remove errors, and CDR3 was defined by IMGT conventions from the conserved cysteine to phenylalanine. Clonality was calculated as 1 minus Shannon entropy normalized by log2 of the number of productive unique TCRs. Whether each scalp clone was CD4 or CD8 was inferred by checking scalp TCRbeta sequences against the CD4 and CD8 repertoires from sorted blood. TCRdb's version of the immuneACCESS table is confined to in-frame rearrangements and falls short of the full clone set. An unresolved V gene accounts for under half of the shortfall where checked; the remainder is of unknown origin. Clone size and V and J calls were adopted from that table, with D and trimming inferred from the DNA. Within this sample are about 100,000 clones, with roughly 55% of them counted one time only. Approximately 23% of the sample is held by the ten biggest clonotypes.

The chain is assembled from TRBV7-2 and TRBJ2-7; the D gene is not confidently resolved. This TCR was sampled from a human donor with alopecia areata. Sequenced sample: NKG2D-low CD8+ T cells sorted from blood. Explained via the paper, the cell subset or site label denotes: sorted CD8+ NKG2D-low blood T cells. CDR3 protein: CASSQIVGLSYEQYF. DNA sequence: TGTGCCAGCAGCCAAATTGTCGGCCTCTCCTACGAGCAGTACTTC.